This T cell receptor beta chain comes out of a study of cytomegalovirus exposure and HLA in healthy donors. In the study overall: Genotyping of hundreds of donors showed that 65% to 90% belonged to the Caucasian-associated ancestry cluster.

Study-level results: Common viral pathogens seemed to be connected with several of the most significant clusters, according to a later analysis.

V lost 2 bases to trimming and J lost 2 bases, with 9 bases between them. CDR3 length: 14 amino acids. From germline, CDR1 is SGHRS and CDR2 YFSETQ. This clone was seen just once. Its antigen is as yet unknown. With 60 Vbeta and 13 Jbeta primers, the PCR was carried out. Produced via immunoSEQ multiplex PCR; TCRdb's table is partial and in-frame only. The repertoire holds fewer than 250,000 clones, with around 75% as singletons. The V and J genes are TRBV5-1 and TRBJ2-3; possible D gene TRBD2, 6 bases. The source of this sequence is a woman aged 25-40 years in good health and CMV-seropositive. Material for sequencing was PBMCs. CDR3 sequence reads: CASSLGGITDTQYF. The DNA of the CDR3 is TGCGCCAGCAGCTTAGGCGGGATCACAGATACGCAGTATTTT.